This TCR beta chain emerged from a study of T-cell reconstitution after alpha-beta-depleted transplantation in children. This clonotype showed up just a few times. The germline V gene encodes CDR1 SGHRS and CDR2 YFSETQ. The junction had 5 bases not matched to a gene; V was cut back by 0 bases and J by 5 bases. CDR3 length equals 16 residues. For TCRbeta, the library was prepared with unique molecular identifiers. TCRdb re-derived calls from the PCR reads in MiXCR, one entry per CDR3 protein. The sample shows 210,000 or so distinct CDR3 sequences, approximately 9.5% of them seen only once. This material consisted of PBMCs from the stem cell graft donor, taken from the stem cell graft. This rearrangement joins TRBV5-1 to TRBJ2-3, with 11 bases fitting TRBD2. The clonotype comes from a human donor who donated a stem cell graft to a child with acute lymphoblastic leukemia. CDR3 in DNA: TGCGCCAGCAGCTTGGATTCGACTAGCGGGGTAGATACGCAGTATTTT. Its translation is CASSLDSTSGVDTQYF.